The text below deals with one T cell receptor (beta chain). The data originate from a study of PD-1 blockade in mismatch repair-deficient tumors. TCRdb keeps only in-frame clones here, not all; method: immunoSEQ multiplex PCR. This sample has 30,000 to 40,000 clones; less than 90% occur once, and the top ten carry about 3.2%. The CDR3 is made up of 15 amino acids. Trimming left V 10 bases short and J 1 base short, with 19 bases between. Germline lookup yields CDR1 LNHDA and CDR2 SQIVND (reference sequence). Here the sequenced sample was PBMCs, taken roughly 6 weeks after starting pembrolizumab. The V and J genes are TRBV19 and TRBJ1-1; a possible D gene is TRBD1 (6 bases). The source of this sequence is an adult with mismatch repair-deficient cancer. The DNA for the CDR3 is TGTGCCACCCGATGGGACACGTCCGGGAACACTGAAGCTTTCTTT. Its protein is CATRWDTSGNTEAFF.